A few counts support the clone carrying this TCR beta chain. This entry is derived from a study of blood T cell repertoires in COVID-19. Study at large: Material from acute and convalescent COVID-19 was sourced from the United States, Italy and Spain. T cells, B-cell-depleted T cells, or PBMCs provided the cDNA or gDNA that served as material.

CDR3 length: 17 residues. Germline V gene data show CDR1 as MNHEY and CDR2 as SVGEGT. V was pared by 6 bases and J by 2 bases, with 20 bases between. In the original workflow: Amplification of reference gene primers was used by the study to estimate nucleated cell counts. Sequenced by immunoSEQ multiplex PCR; TCRdb stores in-frame clones only, minus some. From that table come the V and J calls and clone size; the DNA was used to work out D and trimming. There are around 110,000 clones in the sample; around 80% occur only once, and 7.5% lies in the top ten. The chain is built from TRBV6-2 or TRBV6-3 and TRBJ1-3; D ambiguous. Sequenced: peripheral blood. The receptor was derived from a man between 65 and 79 years old with active or convalescent COVID-19. The CDR3 bases are TGTGCCAGCAGCCCCACCTTTTTCGAAAAGCCTGGAAACACCATATATTTT. Translation gives CASSPTFFEKPGNTIYF.